The 10 T cell receptor beta chains listed next were all sequenced from one sample in a study of T cells in Graves' hyperthyroidism and ophthalmopathy (dated by TCRdb to about 2019). Libraries were constructed by multiplex PCR. The run used an Illumina HiSeq 2000. The TCR beta CDR3 regions were amplified from the RNA transcripts. For the first round of RT-PCR on the TCR CDR3, the HTBI primer set was used together with the Qiagen OneStep RT-PCR kit. TCRdb itself trimmed the public reads at Q25 with fastp, ran MiXCR and retained productive beta chains. Duplicate CDR3 protein sequences are folded into a single record with the most common DNA and genes. For this sample the table gives 560,000 or so distinct CDR3 sequences, of which just under 20% were detected only once. The ten biggest clones cover over 45% of the sample. The sample comprised blood. These receptors all stem from a man aged 35 to 55 with Graves' ophthalmopathy.

This clonotype was seen more than once but under ten times. The chain recombines TRBV6-1 with TRBJ2-3; 12 bases agree with TRBD1. Germline V gives CDR1 MNHNS, CDR2 SASEGT. This CDR3 comprises 17 residues. The V gene end was trimmed by 7 bases and the J gene end by 8 bases; junction bases not matched to a gene: 16. In DNA form, the CDR3 reads TGTGCCAGCACCCTGAAGATCGGGACAGGGGGCGCGGGTACGCAGTATTTT. It yields the protein CASTLKIGTGGAGTQYF.

This chain connects TRBV3-1 to TRBJ1-1, with a weak D call TRBD1 (5 bases). V was shortened by 2 bases and J by 1 base, with 17 bases between the two germline ends. The germline V gene has CDR1 LGHDT and CDR2 YNNKEL (reference sequence). This CDR3 region has 17 residues. The CDR3 bases are TGTGCCAGCAGCCAAACAGGAGAGAACTTAAGGAACACTGAAGCTTTCTTT. This gives the protein CASSQTGENLRNTEAFF.

The rearrangement joins TRBV24-1 to TRBJ2-3; possible D gene TRBD2, 6 bases. The V end was cut by 10 bases, the J end by 7 bases, with 14 bases between. The CDR3 consists of 12 residues. Germline V gives CDR1 KGHDR, CDR2 SFDVKD. CDR3 sequence: CATAGGENTQYF. The CDR3 nucleotides read TGTGCCACTGCAGGAGGGGAAAATACGCAGTATTTT.

The rearrangement joins TRBV12-3 or TRBV12-4 to TRBJ1-1; D might be TRBD1 (6 bases). Trimming removed 5 bases at V and 1 base at J, with 11 bases between. The CDR3 is made up of 14 amino acids. The CDR3 DNA is TGTGCCAGCAGTCCAATCAGGGGGAACACTGAAGCTTTCTTT. Translating it yields CASSPIRGNTEAFF.

This clonotype was detected a few times. The chain combines TRBV14 with TRBJ2-7; TRBD1 matches 7 bases. J gave up 3 bases and V 5 bases, and 13 bases lay outside the gene matches. This CDR3 has 16 residues. Germline-derived CDR1 and CDR2 are SGHDN and FVKESK. CDR3 bases: TGTGCCAGCAGCGGATGGACAGGAAAGAGGAGCTACGAGCAGTACTTC. It codes for CASSGWTGKRSYEQYF.

This clonotype was seen ten or more times. The chain combines TRBV28 with TRBJ1-1, with 7 positions matching TRBD1. The germline V gene encodes CDR1 MDHEN and CDR2 SYDVKM. J was trimmed by 5 bases and V by 4 bases; bases with no gene match: 7. The CDR3 totals 14 residues. The CDR3 spells CASSYDRVVTEAFF. The CDR3 region has the DNA TGTGCCAGCAGTTACGACAGGGTGGTGACTGAAGCTTTCTTT.

CDR3 loop: CSVEQGGKNIQYF. As DNA, the CDR3 is TGCAGCGTTGAACAGGGTGGCAAAAACATTCAGTACTTC. The chain is built from TRBV29-1 and TRBJ2-4; the D gene is possibly TRBD1 (5 bases). This CDR3 comprises 13 residues. Germline V lookup: CDR1 SQVTM, CDR2 ANQGSEA. The ends were cut back, 2 bases at V and 3 bases at J, with 8 bases in the middle. Complete variable domain (other parts from reference TRBV29-1 and TRBJ2-4): SAVISQKPSRDICQRGTSLTIQCQVDSQVTMMFWYRQQPGQSLTLIATANQGSEATYESGFVIDKFPISRPNLTFSTLTVSNMSPEDSSIYLCSVEQGGKNIQYFGAGTRLSVL.

The chain employs TRBV4-2 and TRBJ2-3; the D is unclear. The CDR3 is made up of 14 amino acids. Germline lookup yields CDR1 LGHNA and CDR2 YNFKEQ. Trimming left V 0 bases short and J 1 base short, with 5 bases between. The CDR3 sequence: CASSQDRGTDTQYF. The CDR3 DNA reads as TGTGCCAGCAGCCAAGATCGGGGCACAGATACGCAGTATTTT.

There are a few counts of this clonotype. CDR3 loop: CAISESSGSSYEQYF. CDR3 sequence (DNA): TGTGCCATCAGTGAGTCCTCAGGCAGCTCCTACGAGCAGTACTTC. This chain joins TRBV10-3 and TRBJ2-7; D is uncertain. The CDR3 has 15 amino acids. V lost 0 bases and J 0 bases, leaving 9 bases between the germline ends. Germline V gene lookup returns CDR1 ENHRY and CDR2 SYGVKD.

This clonotype has at least ten counts. The V gene is TRBV11-2, the J gene TRBJ2-2; D call uncertain. CDR1 and CDR2 (germline): SGHAT, FQNNGV. The CDR3 is made up of 17 amino acids. With 5 bases removed from V and 3 bases from J, the gap between germline ends came to 19 bases. Here the CDR3 reads CASSVLGWEKDTGELFF. Written as DNA, the CDR3 is TGTGCCAGCAGCGTTCTGGGGTGGGAAAAGGACACCGGGGAGCTGTTTTTT.